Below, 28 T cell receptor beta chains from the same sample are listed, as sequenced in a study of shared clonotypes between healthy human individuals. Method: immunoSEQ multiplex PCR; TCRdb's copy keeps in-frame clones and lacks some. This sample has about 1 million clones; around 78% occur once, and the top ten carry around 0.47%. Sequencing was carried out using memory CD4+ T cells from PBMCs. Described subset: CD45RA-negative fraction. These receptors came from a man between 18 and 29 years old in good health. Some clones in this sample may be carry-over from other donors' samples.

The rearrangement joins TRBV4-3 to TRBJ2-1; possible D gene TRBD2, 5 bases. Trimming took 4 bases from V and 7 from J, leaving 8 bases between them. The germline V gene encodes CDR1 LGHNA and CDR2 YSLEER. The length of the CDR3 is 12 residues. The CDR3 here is CASSRRGNEQFF. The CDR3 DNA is TGCGCCAGCAGCCGTCGAGGGAATGAGCAGTTCTTC.

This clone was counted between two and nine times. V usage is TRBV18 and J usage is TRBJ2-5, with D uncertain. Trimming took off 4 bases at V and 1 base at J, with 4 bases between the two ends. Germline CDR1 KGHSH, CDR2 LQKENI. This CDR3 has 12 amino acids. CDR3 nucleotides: TGTGCCAGCTCACTGATCCAAGAGACCCAGTACTTC. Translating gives CASSLIQETQYF.

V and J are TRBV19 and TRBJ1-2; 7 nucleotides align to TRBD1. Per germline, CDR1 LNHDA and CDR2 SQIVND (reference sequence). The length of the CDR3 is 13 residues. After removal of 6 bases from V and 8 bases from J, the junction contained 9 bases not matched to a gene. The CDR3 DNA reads TGTGCCAGTAGGTATGCGGGACAGCCGGGCTACACCTTC. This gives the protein CASRYAGQPGYTF.

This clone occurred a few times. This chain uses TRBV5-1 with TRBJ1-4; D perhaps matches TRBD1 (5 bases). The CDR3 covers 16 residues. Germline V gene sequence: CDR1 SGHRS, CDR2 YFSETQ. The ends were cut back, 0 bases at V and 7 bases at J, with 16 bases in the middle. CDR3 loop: CASSLDGGRSPEKLFF. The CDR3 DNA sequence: TGCGCCAGCAGCTTGGATGGGGGACGTTCGCCTGAAAAACTGTTTTTT.

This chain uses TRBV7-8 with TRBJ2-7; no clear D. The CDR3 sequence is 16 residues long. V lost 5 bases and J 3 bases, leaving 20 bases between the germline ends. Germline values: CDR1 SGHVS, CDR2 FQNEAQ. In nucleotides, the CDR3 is TGTGCCAGCAGCCTTCGAGAAGCTCGAACCCACTACGAGCAGTACTTC. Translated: CASSLREARTHYEQYF.

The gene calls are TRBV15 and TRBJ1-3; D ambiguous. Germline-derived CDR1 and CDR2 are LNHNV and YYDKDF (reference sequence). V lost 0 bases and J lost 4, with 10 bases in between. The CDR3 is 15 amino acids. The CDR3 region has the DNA TGTGCCACCAGCAGAGATGGGGTTATCGGAAACACCATATATTTT. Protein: CATSRDGVIGNTIYF. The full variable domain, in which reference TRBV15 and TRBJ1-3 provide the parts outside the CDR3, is DAMVIQNPRYQVTQFGKPVTLSCSQTLNHNVMYWYQQKSSQAPKLLFHYYDKDFNNEADTPDNFQSRRPNTSFCFLDIRSPGLGDTAMYLCATSRDGVIGNTIYFGEGSWLTVV.

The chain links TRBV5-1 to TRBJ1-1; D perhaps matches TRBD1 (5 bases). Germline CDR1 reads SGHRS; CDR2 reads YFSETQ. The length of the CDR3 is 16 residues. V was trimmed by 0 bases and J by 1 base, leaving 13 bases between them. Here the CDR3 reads CASSLGGGRWNTEAFF. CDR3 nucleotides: TGCGCCAGCAGCTTGGGCGGGGGTAGGTGGAACACTGAAGCTTTCTTT.

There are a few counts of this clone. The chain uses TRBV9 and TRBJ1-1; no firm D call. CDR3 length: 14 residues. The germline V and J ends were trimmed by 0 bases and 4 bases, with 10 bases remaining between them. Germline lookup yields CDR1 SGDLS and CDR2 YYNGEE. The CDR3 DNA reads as TGTGCCAGCAGCGTAGCTCTCGGGCGCACTGAAGCTTTCTTT. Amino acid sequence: CASSVALGRTEAFF.

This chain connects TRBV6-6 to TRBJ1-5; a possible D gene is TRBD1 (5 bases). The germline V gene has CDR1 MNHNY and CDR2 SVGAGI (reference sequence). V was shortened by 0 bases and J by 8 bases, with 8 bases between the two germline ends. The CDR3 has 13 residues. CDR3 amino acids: CASSYSGLEPQHF. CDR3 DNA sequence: TGTGCCAGCAGTTACTCGGGACTTGAGCCCCAGCATTTT.

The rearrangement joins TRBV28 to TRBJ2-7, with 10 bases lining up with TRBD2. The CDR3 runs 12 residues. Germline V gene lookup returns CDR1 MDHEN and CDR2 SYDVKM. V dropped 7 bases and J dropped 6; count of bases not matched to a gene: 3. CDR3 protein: CASTTSGFEQYF. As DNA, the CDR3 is TGTGCCAGCACGACTAGCGGGTTCGAGCAGTACTTC.

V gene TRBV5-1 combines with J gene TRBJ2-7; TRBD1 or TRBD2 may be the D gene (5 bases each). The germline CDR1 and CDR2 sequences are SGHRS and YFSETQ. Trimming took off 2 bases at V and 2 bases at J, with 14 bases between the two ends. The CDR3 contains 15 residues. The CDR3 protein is CASSFSGTDPYEQYF. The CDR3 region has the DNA TGCGCCAGCAGCTTTTCCGGGACGGACCCCTACGAGCAGTACTTC.

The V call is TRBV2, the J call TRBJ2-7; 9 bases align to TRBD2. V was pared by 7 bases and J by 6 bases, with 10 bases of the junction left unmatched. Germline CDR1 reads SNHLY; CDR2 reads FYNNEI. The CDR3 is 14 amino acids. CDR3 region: CASKEGLAIVEQYF. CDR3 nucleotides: TGTGCCAGCAAGGAGGGACTAGCTATAGTCGAGCAGTACTTC. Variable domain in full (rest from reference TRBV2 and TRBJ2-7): EPEVTQTPSHQVTQMGQEVILRCVPISNHLYFYWYRQILGQKVEFLVSFYNNEISEKSEIFDDQFSVERPDGSNFTLKIRSTKLEDSAMYFCASKEGLAIVEQYFGPGTRLTVT.

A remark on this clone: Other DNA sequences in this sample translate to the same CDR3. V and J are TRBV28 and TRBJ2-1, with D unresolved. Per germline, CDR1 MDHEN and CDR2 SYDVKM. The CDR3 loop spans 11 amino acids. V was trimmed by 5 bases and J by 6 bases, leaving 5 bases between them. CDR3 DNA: TGTGCCAGCAGTGCAGTCAATGAGCAGTTCTTC. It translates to CASSAVNEQFF.

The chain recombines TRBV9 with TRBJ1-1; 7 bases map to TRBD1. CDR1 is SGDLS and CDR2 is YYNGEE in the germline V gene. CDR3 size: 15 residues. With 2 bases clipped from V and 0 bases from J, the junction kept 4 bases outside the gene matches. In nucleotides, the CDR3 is TGTGCCAGCAGCGTGCAGGGGGAAATGAACACTGAAGCTTTCTTT. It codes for CASSVQGEMNTEAFF.

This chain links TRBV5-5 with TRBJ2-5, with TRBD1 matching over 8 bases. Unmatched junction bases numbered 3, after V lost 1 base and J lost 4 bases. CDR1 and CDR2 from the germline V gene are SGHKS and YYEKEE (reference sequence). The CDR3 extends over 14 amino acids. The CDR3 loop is CASSLTGGIETQYF. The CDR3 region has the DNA TGTGCCAGCAGCTTGACAGGGGGGATAGAGACCCAGTACTTC.

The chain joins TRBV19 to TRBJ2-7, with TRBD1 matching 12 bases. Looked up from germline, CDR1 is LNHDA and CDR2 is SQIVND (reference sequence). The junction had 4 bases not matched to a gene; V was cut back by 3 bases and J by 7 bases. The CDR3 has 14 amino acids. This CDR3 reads CASSIGTGGAEQYF. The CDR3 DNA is TGTGCCAGTAGTATTGGGACAGGGGGCGCGGAGCAGTACTTC.

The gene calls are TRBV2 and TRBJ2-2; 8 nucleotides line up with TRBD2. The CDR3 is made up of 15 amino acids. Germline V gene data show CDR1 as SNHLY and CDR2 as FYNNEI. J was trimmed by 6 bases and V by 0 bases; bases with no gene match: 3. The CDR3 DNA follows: TGTGCCAGCAGTGAAGCGCAACTAGCGGCCGGGGAGCTGTTTTTT. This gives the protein CASSEAQLAAGELFF.

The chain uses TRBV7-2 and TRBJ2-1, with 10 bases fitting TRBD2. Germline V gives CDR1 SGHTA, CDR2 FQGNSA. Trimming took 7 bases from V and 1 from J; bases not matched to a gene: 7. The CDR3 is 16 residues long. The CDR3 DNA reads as TGTGCCAGCACCAGATCTAGCGGGAGTTCCTACAATGAGCAGTTCTTC. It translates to CASTRSSGSSYNEQFF.

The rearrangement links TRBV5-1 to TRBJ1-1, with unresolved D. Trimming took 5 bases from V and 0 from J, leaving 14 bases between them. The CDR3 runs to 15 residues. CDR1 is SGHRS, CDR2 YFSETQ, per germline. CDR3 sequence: CASRSAAHLNTEAFF. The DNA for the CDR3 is TGCGCCAGCAGATCGGCAGCCCATCTGAACACTGAAGCTTTCTTT.

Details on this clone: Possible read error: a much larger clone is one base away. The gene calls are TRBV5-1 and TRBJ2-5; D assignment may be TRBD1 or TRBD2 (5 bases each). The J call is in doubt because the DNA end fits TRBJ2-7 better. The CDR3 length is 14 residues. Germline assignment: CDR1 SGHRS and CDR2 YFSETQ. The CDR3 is CVSSLSGTLYEQYF. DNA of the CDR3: TGTGTCAGCAGCTTGTCAGGGACCCTCTACGAGCAGTACTTC.

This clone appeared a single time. The DNA of the CDR3 is TGTGCCAGCAGCGTAGGACTTTTTCAGGGGGCAGGCACTGAAGCTTTCTTT. It encodes CASSVGLFQGAGTEAFF. V and J are TRBV9 and TRBJ1-1, with 8 bases fitting TRBD1. Germline loops: CDR1 SGDLS, CDR2 YYNGEE. Trimming cost V 0 bases and J 4 bases; bases outside gene matches: 11. This CDR3 has 17 residues.

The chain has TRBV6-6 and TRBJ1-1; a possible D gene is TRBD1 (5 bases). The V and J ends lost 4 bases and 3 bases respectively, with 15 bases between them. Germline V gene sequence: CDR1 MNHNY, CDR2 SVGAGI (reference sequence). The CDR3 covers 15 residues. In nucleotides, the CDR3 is TGTGCCAGCAGTTCAACCGGGGCAGGATACACTGAAGCTTTCTTT. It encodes CASSSTGAGYTEAFF.

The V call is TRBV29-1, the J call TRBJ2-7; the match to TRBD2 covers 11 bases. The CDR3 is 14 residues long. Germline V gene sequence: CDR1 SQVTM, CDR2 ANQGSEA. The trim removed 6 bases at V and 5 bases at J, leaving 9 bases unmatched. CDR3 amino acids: CSVSLAGGQDEQYF. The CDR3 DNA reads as TGCAGCGTATCCTTAGCGGGAGGGCAAGACGAGCAGTACTTC.

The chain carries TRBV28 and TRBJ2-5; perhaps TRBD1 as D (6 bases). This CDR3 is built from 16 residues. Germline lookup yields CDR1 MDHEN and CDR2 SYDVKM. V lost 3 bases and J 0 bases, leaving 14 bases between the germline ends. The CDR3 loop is CASSFRAGAYQETQYF. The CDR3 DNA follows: TGTGCCAGCAGTTTTCGGGCAGGGGCGTACCAAGAGACCCAGTACTTC.

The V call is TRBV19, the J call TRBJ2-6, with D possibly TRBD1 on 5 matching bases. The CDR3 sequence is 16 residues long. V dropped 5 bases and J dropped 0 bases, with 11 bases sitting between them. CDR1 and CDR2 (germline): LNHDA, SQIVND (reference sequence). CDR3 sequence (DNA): TGTGCCAGTAGTCCCCAGGGCGGCTCTGGGGCCAACGTCCTGACTTTC. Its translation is CASSPQGGSGANVLTF. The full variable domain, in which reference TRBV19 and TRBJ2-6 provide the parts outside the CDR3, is DGGITQSPKYLFRKEGQNVTLSCEQNLNHDAMYWYRQDPGQGLRLIYYSQIVNDFQKGDIAEGYSVSREKKESFPLTVTSAQKNPTAFYLCASSPQGGSGANVLTFGAGSRLTVL.

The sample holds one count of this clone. The chain's CDR3 is CASSMYRQGGRGNYGYTF. CDR3 in DNA: TGTGCCAGTAGTATGTATCGACAGGGAGGACGGGGTAACTATGGCTACACCTTC. The chain combines TRBV19 with TRBJ1-2, with 7 bases matching TRBD1. The V and J ends lost 3 bases and 1 base, in that order; junction bases with no gene match: 14. Germline CDR1 reads LNHDA; CDR2 reads SQIVND (reference sequence). This CDR3 contains 18 residues. The whole variable domain, remainder taken from reference TRBV19 and TRBJ1-2, is DGGITQSPKYLFRKEGQNVTLSCEQNLNHDAMYWYRQDPGQGLRLIYYSQIVNDFQKGDIAEGYSVSREKKESFPLTVTSAQKNPTAFYLCASSMYRQGGRGNYGYTFGSGTRLTVV.

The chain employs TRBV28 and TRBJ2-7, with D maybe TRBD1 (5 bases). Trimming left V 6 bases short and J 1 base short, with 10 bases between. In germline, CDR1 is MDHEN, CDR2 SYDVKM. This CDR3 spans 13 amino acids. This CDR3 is CASRMGQSYEQYF. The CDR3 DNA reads TGTGCCAGCAGAATGGGGCAGTCCTACGAGCAGTACTTC.

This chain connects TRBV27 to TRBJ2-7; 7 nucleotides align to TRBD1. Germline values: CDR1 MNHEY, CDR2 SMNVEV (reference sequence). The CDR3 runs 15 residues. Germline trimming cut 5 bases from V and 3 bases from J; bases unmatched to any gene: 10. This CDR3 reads CASSTGTARGYEQYF. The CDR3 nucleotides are TGTGCCAGCAGTACCGGGACAGCAAGGGGCTACGAGCAGTACTTC.